This T cell receptor beta chain was identified in a study of cytomegalovirus exposure and HLA in healthy donors. General study points: A few CMV-associated chains proved CMV antigen-specific in vitro.

It was the approximately 120-subject validation cohort, separate from the approximately 700-subject first cohort, to which the donors belonged. To note about this clone: Antigen specificity is unknown. The junction and the germline gene differ at one end; a read error may be behind it.

Per the germline V gene, CDR1 is LGHNA and CDR2 is YNFKEQ. The CDR3 is 19 residues long. Using immunoSEQ multiplex PCR, the repertoire was profiled, and TCRdb retains in-frame clones only, with some absent. The table lists some 76,000 clones, approximately 93% of them singletons. The sequenced sample consisted of PBMCs. The clonotype was recovered from a woman aged 18-35 years in good health and CMV-seropositive. The chain is built from TRBV4-2 and TRBJ1-5, with a tentative D call TRBD1 (5 bases). The CDR3 region has the DNA TGTGCCAGCAGGCAAGGAGGCTATGGCCAGGGCATTAGCAATCAGCCCCAGCATTTT. Translation gives CASRQGGYGQGISNQPQHF.